Sequencing of this TCR beta chain was carried out in a study of T-cell memory formation after mild COVID-19. Looking at the study overall: Largely donor-specific TCR clusters were found. Notes on the study in general: Clones contracting over day 15 to 85 were CD4/CD8 balanced, with later expanders leaning CD4+.

TCRdb analysed the 5' RACE reads with MiXCR anew, one entry per CDR3 protein. Of about 100,000 distinct CDR3 sequences listed, over 8.5% are singletons. This clonotype showed up just a few times. Its specificity is unknown. Sequencing input: PBMCs or a T cell subset sorted from them (not recorded which). The source of this sequence is a man younger than 35 who had mild COVID-19 (a few samples of this study predate the infection). Cell type and time point are not known.

The CDR3 DNA reads as TGTGCCAGCAGCTTAGTACGCGGGGGGGCGTATAATGAGCAGTTCTTC. It is translated as CASSLVRGGAYNEQFF. The chain employs TRBV7-9 and TRBJ2-1, with 9 bases aligning to TRBD2. Germline CDR1 and CDR2: SEHNR and FQNEAQ (reference sequence). The J segment lost 7 bases and the V segment lost 1 base, leaving 8 bases of the junction unmatched. The CDR3 spans 16 residues.